The next 14 T cell receptor beta chains were all read from a single sample in a study of T cell responses to AZD1222 COVID-19 vaccine. The data were produced by immunoSEQ multiplex PCR, yet TCRdb's version contains in-frame clones alone and is incomplete. The sample shows 100,000 to 120,000 clones, around 85% of them seen only once. The starting material was peripheral blood, obtained on day 0 of AZD1222 vaccination. These receptors all come from an adult in good health.

The chain joins TRBV15 to TRBJ2-1, with TRBD2 as a possible D gene (6 bases). CDR3 length: 16 amino acids. The V and J ends lost 1 base and 8 bases respectively, with 18 bases between them. Germline values: CDR1 LNHNV, CDR2 YYDKDF (reference sequence). This CDR3 is CATSRAGKPAGDEQFF. In nucleotides, the CDR3 is TGTGCCACCAGCAGAGCTGGAAAGCCAGCGGGCGATGAGCAGTTCTTC.

The chain has TRBV5-1 and TRBJ2-3; the D is unclear. Germline V gene data show CDR1 as SGHRS and CDR2 as YFSETQ. V was cut by 0 bases and J by 0 bases, with 17 bases left in between. This CDR3 region has 18 residues. CDR3 bases: TGCGCCAGCAGCTTGGCCCCCGTTGGGCGACCTAGCACAGATACGCAGTATTTT. This encodes CASSLAPVGRPSTDTQYF.

Only a few counts were recorded for this clone. This chain links TRBV7-6 with TRBJ2-3; possibly TRBD1 or TRBD2 for D (7 bases each). The V and J ends lost 4 bases and 1 base respectively, with 15 bases between them. CDR3 length: 16 residues. Germline CDR1 is SGHVS and CDR2 is FNYEAQ. The CDR3 region has the DNA TGTGCCAGCAGCTCAGGGGGGGCAGGGGGCACAGATACGCAGTATTTT. It codes for CASSSGGAGGTDTQYF.

This chain links TRBV12-3 or TRBV12-4 with TRBJ2-1; no reliable D call. This CDR3 contains 12 residues. V lost 3 bases and J lost 4, with 4 bases in between. The CDR3 protein is CASSFSYNEQFF. The CDR3 DNA reads as TGTGCCAGCAGTTTCAGTTACAATGAGCAGTTCTTC.

V and J are TRBV19 and TRBJ1-5; TRBD1 is a possible D gene (5 bases). The V and J ends lost 6 bases and 2 bases respectively, with 11 bases between them. From germline, CDR1 is LNHDA and CDR2 SQIVND (reference sequence). The CDR3 has 14 amino acids. The CDR3 is CASSGRGGNQPQHF. The CDR3 coding sequence is TGTGCCAGTAGCGGTCGGGGGGGCAATCAGCCCCAGCATTTT.

The sample holds one count of this clone. The chain has TRBV6-5 and TRBJ1-5; no clear D gene. The germline V gene has CDR1 MNHEY and CDR2 SVGAGI. The germline V and J ends were trimmed by 6 bases and 4 bases, with 7 bases remaining between them. This CDR3 comprises 12 residues. The CDR3 DNA reads TGTGCCAGCAGCCGAGGGAATCAGCCCCAGCATTTT. Translating it yields CASSRGNQPQHF.

This clone came up once. The chain couples TRBV7-2 to TRBJ1-3; D gene unclear. V shed 5 bases and J shed 2 bases, with 10 bases lying between them. The CDR3 runs to 14 residues. Germline V gene lookup returns CDR1 SGHTA and CDR2 FQGNSA. The chain's CDR3 is CASSVTSAGNTIYF. CDR3 nucleotides: TGTGCCAGCAGCGTGACATCCGCTGGAAACACCATATATTTT.

V and J are TRBV5-5 and TRBJ2-1; the D is unclear. Germline CDR1 SGHKS, CDR2 YYEKEE (reference sequence). The CDR3 spans 15 residues. V lost 0 bases to trimming and J lost 4 bases, with 11 bases between them. The CDR3 sequence is CASSLALAIYNEQFF. CDR3 in DNA: TGTGCCAGCAGCTTGGCCCTCGCTATATACAATGAGCAGTTCTTC.

The sample holds one count of this clone. The chain couples TRBV2 to TRBJ1-1; D possibly corresponds to TRBD1 (6 bases). V was cut by 5 bases and J by 5 bases, with 15 bases left in between. CDR1 SNHLY and CDR2 FYNNEI come from the germline V gene. This CDR3 contains 14 residues. The CDR3 DNA is TGTGCCAGCAGTCCAACAGGGATTTTGACTGAAGCTTTCTTT. Translating gives CASSPTGILTEAFF. Drawing the rest from reference TRBV2 and TRBJ1-1, the complete variable domain is EPEVTQTPSHQVTQMGQEVILRCVPISNHLYFYWYRQILGQKVEFLVSFYNNEISEKSEIFDDQFSVERPDGSNFTLKIRSTKLEDSAMYFCASSPTGILTEAFFGQGTRLTVV.

The V gene is TRBV6-5, the J gene TRBJ1-2, with 8 bases lining up with TRBD1. CDR3 length: 14 amino acids. V was clipped by 5 bases and J by 4 bases; unmatched bases: 6. Germline V lookup: CDR1 MNHEY, CDR2 SVGAGI. In DNA, the CDR3 is TGTGCCAGCAGTAAAAGGGACAGGCCCTATGGCTACACCTTC. Amino acid sequence: CASSKRDRPYGYTF.

V gene TRBV3-1 (or the pseudogene TRBV3-2) combines with J gene TRBJ2-7, with 7 bases lining up with TRBD1. This CDR3 is built from 15 residues. Germline values: CDR1 LGHDT, CDR2 YNNKEL (reference sequence). V was pared by 2 bases and J by 1 base, with 5 bases of the junction left unmatched. CDR3 amino acids: CASSQNPDRSYEQYF. DNA of the CDR3: TGTGCCAGCAGCCAAAATCCGGACAGGTCCTACGAGCAGTACTTC.

This chain links TRBV7-2 with TRBJ1-4, with TRBD1 identical over 10 bases. V was pared by 5 bases and J by 8 bases, with 5 bases of the junction left unmatched. This CDR3 region has 14 residues. CDR1 SGHTA and CDR2 FQGNSA come from the germline V gene. This chain's CDR3 is CASSPRQGAEKLFF. Written as DNA, the CDR3 is TGTGCCAGCAGCCCGAGACAGGGGGCGGAAAAACTGTTTTTT.

This chain links TRBV7-3 with TRBJ2-7; possible D gene TRBD1, 6 bases. V lost 5 bases, J lost 0 bases, and 14 bases lay in between. CDR1 and CDR2 (germline): SGHTA, FQGTGA. The CDR3 spans 15 residues. The CDR3 DNA sequence: TGTGCCAGCAGCGGGGGACCGGGACACTCCTACGAGCAGTACTTC. Amino acids: CASSGGPGHSYEQYF.

V is TRBV2 and J is TRBJ2-7; the D is unclear. V was pared by 2 bases and J by 6 bases, with 26 bases between. Germline CDR1 and CDR2: SNHLY and FYNNEI. The length of the CDR3 is 18 residues. As DNA, the CDR3 is TGTGCCAGCAGTGAATTTGGCCTGAACCTATACACTTCCCCCGAGCAGTACTTC. Its translation: CASSEFGLNLYTSPEQYF.